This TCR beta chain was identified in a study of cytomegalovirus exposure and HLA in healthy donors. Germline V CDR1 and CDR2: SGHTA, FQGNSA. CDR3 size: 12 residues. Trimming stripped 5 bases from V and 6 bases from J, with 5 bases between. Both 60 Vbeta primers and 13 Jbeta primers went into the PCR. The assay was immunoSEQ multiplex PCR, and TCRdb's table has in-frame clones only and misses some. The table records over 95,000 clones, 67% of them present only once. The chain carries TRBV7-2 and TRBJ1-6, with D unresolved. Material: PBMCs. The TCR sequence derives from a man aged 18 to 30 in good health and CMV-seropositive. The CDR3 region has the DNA TGTGCCAGCAGCCAGCGTAATTCACCCCTCCACTTT. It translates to CASSQRNSPLHF.